The entry that follows covers one T cell receptor beta chain sequence. These data are taken from a study of blood T cell repertoires in COVID-19. Study as a whole: COVID-19 samples collected from the United States, Italy and Spain covered acute and convalescent phases. In each case, the material was cDNA or gDNA derived from T cells, B-cell-depleted T cells, or PBMCs.

Trimming pared 4 bases from V and 6 bases from J, leaving 13 bases between. This CDR3 comprises 13 residues. CDR1 ENHRY and CDR2 SYGVKD come from the germline V gene. Original processing methods: By means of reference gene primer amplification, nucleated cell counts were estimated. Sequenced by immunoSEQ multiplex PCR; TCRdb stores in-frame clones only, minus some. V and J calls and clone size follow that table, whereas D and trimming were derived from the DNA. Among fewer than 100,000 clones, around 90% were seen once, and the ten largest hold 4.5% to 6%. V gene TRBV10-3 combines with J gene TRBJ2-7; possible D gene TRBD2, 7 bases. This clonotype was obtained from a woman older than 75 with acute or convalescent COVID-19. Material: peripheral blood. DNA of the CDR3: TGTGCCATCAGTGGTGGGGGGGCCGCCGAGCAGTACTTC. It yields the protein CAISGGGAAEQYF.